These 32 T cell receptor beta chains were sequenced from one sample in a study of blood T cell repertoires in COVID-19. Assay: immunoSEQ multiplex PCR; the TCRdb copy retains only in-frame clones and omits some. The data show more than 35,000 clones, 80% seen once. Material: peripheral blood. The source of these receptors is a woman between 65 and 79 years old with acute or convalescent COVID-19.

The chain couples TRBV2 to TRBJ2-1, with D possibly being TRBD1 (6 bases). This CDR3 region has 14 residues. CDR1 SNHLY and CDR2 FYNNEI come from the germline V gene. Trimming pared 8 bases from V and 2 bases from J, leaving 13 bases between. CDR3: CASGGQVAYNEQFF. CDR3 nucleotides: TGTGCCAGCGGGGGCCAGGTTGCCTACAATGAGCAGTTCTTC.

This chain connects TRBV9 to TRBJ2-1, with 7 bases lining up with TRBD2. V trimming: 3 bases; J trimming: 0 bases; junction bases outside the gene matches: 15. Germline V lookup: CDR1 SGDLS, CDR2 YYNGEE. The CDR3 spans 19 residues. The DNA for the CDR3 is TGTGCCAGCAGCGCCGAGGGTCCAGCGGGATTTGGCTCCTACAATGAGCAGTTCTTC. Amino acids: CASSAEGPAGFGSYNEQFF.

V gene TRBV28 combines with J gene TRBJ1-6, with D perhaps TRBD1 (6 bases). CDR3 length equals 12 residues. Trimming removed 7 bases at V and 12 bases at J, with 13 bases between. Germline V gives CDR1 MDHEN, CDR2 SYDVKM. CDR3 DNA sequence: TGTGCCAGCACCCCTCCCAGGGGACCCCTCCACTTT. This codes for CASTPPRGPLHF.

The V call is TRBV28, the J call TRBJ2-1, with 12 bases identical to TRBD2. Per the germline V gene, CDR1 is MDHEN and CDR2 is SYDVKM. V shed 5 bases, J shed 5 bases, and the junction held 16 bases outside the gene matches. The CDR3 runs to 19 residues. CDR3 residues: CASSPMTSGRGVRDNEQFF. The CDR3 coding sequence is TGTGCCAGCAGTCCAATGACTAGCGGGAGAGGTGTAAGGGACAATGAGCAGTTCTTC.

This rearrangement joins TRBV4-2 to TRBJ2-7; the D gene is possibly TRBD1 (6 bases). The germline CDR1 and CDR2 sequences are LGHNA and YNFKEQ. V shed 3 bases and J shed 0 bases, with 15 bases lying between them. The CDR3 has 16 residues. Written as DNA, the CDR3 is TGTGCCAGCAGCCATAGCCCAGGGGATTCCTCCTACGAGCAGTACTTC. It is translated as CASSHSPGDSSYEQYF.

The CDR3 DNA is TGTGCCAGCAGCGCGAACAGGTACGAGCAGTACTTC. Encoded protein: CASSANRYEQYF. This chain joins TRBV11-2 and TRBJ2-7; D might be TRBD1 (5 bases). There are 12 residues in the CDR3. The germline gives CDR1 SGHAT, CDR2 FQNNGV. Between the trimmed V and J ends, which lost 5 bases and 4 bases, there was a span of 9 bases.

This clone was recorded a few times. The V call is TRBV18, the J call TRBJ2-7; a weak D match, TRBD2 (6 bases). This CDR3 has 15 amino acids. CDR1 is KGHSH and CDR2 is LQKENI in the germline V gene. The V end lost 6 bases, the J end lost 4 bases, and 19 bases lay between the germline ends. The CDR3 DNA follows: TGTGCCAGCTCGTCCGGGACTGGGAGTTCTTACGAGCAGTACTTC. This encodes CASSSGTGSSYEQYF.

The chain uses TRBV7-9 and TRBJ2-5; TRBD2 aligns across 8 bases. The junction had 0 bases not matched to a gene; V was cut back by 5 bases and J by 1 base. CDR1 and CDR2 from the germline V gene are SEHNR and FQNEAQ (reference sequence). This CDR3 comprises 13 residues. CDR3 sequence (DNA): TGTGCCAGCAGCCGGGGGGGCCAAGAGACCCAGTACTTC. Amino acids: CASSRGGQETQYF.

The CDR3 sequence is CASSKQGNSPLHF. CDR3 nucleotide sequence: TGCGCCAGCAGCAAACAGGGAAATTCACCCCTCCACTTT. The genes are TRBV4-1 and TRBJ1-6, with D tentatively TRBD1 (6 bases). The CDR3 length is 13 residues. Looked up from germline, CDR1 is MGHRA and CDR2 is YSYEKL. The germline V and J ends were trimmed by 5 bases and 7 bases, with 9 bases remaining between them.

A word on this clone: An end of the junction differs from the germline gene, which may be a read error. CDR3 coding DNA: TGTGCCAGCAGGTTAGATTCTAGCTTCGGTGAGCAGTTCTTC. This gives the protein CASRLDSSFGEQFF. This chain uses TRBV11-2 with TRBJ2-1; perhaps TRBD2 as D (5 bases). The CDR3 contains 14 residues. The germline V gene encodes CDR1 SGHAT and CDR2 FQNNGV.

The sample holds a few counts of this clone. The rearrangement links TRBV4-1 to TRBJ1-2; TRBD1 matches 11 bases. The trim removed 2 bases at V and 4 bases at J, leaving 6 bases unmatched. CDR1 is MGHRA and CDR2 is YSYEKL in the germline V gene. The CDR3 consists of 16 residues. CDR3 region: CASSQSGTGGSYGYTF. In DNA, the CDR3 is TGCGCCAGCAGCCAATCCGGGACAGGGGGTTCCTATGGCTACACCTTC.

CDR3 nucleotide sequence: TGTGCCAGCAGTTACTCGGGCAGCTTAGCCAAAAACATTCAGTACTTC. It codes for CASSYSGSLAKNIQYF. The chain carries TRBV6-5 and TRBJ2-4; D gene ambiguous. This CDR3 comprises 16 residues. V was trimmed by 0 bases and J by 0 bases, leaving 9 bases between them. CDR1 is MNHEY, CDR2 SVGAGI, per germline.

V and J are TRBV2 and TRBJ2-3; 10 positions agree with TRBD2. Trimming removed 6 bases from V and 0 bases from J; junction bases left unmatched: 0. CDR3 size: 14 residues. Germline V gene sequence: CDR1 SNHLY, CDR2 FYNNEI. CDR3 loop: CASRAGGSTDTQYF. CDR3 coding DNA: TGTGCCAGCAGAGCGGGAGGGAGCACAGATACGCAGTATTTT.

This chain joins TRBV5-1 and TRBJ2-1; D possibly corresponds to TRBD2 (6 bases). The CDR3 length is 15 residues. The germline V gene has CDR1 SGHRS and CDR2 YFSETQ. The V end was cut by 2 bases, the J end by 4 bases, with 13 bases between. The CDR3 DNA reads TGCGCCAGCAGCTTTGCAGTAGCGGCATACAATGAGCAGTTCTTC. This gives the protein CASSFAVAAYNEQFF.

The V call is TRBV6-1, the J call TRBJ2-1, with D unclear. In germline, CDR1 is MNHNS, CDR2 SASEGT. The germline V and J ends were trimmed by 3 bases and 0 bases, with 3 bases remaining between them. This CDR3 region has 13 residues. The CDR3 is CASSDSSYNEQFF. For the CDR3, the DNA is TGTGCCAGCAGTGACAGCTCCTACAATGAGCAGTTCTTC.

This clone was observed a few times. The genes are TRBV7-6 and TRBJ2-1; D unclear. V shed 0 bases and J shed 9 bases, with 12 bases lying between them. This CDR3 has 14 amino acids. Germline lookup yields CDR1 SGHVS and CDR2 FNYEAQ. Here the CDR3 reads CASSLAPGDIEQFF. CDR3 DNA: TGTGCCAGCAGCTTAGCTCCCGGTGACATTGAGCAGTTCTTC.

The chain has TRBV4-1 and TRBJ2-7, with TRBD2 identical over 14 bases. CDR1 is MGHRA and CDR2 is YSYEKL in the germline V gene. The V and J ends lost 3 bases and 3 bases, in that order; junction bases with no gene match: 4. The CDR3 spans 16 residues. CDR3 sequence reads: CASSQGGLAGVYEQYF. The DNA of the CDR3 is TGCGCCAGCAGCCAGGGGGGACTAGCGGGAGTCTACGAGCAGTACTTC.

CDR3 sequence: CASSFMVALRGNNEQFF. The CDR3 coding sequence is TGTGCCAGCAGCTTTATGGTGGCACTCCGGGGGAACAATGAGCAGTTCTTC. This chain joins TRBV5-6 and TRBJ2-1; TRBD2 might be the D (6 bases). Between the trimmed V and J ends, which lost 2 bases and 5 bases, there was a span of 20 bases. Germline values: CDR1 SGHDT, CDR2 YYEEEE. This CDR3 is 17 amino acids long.

The gene calls are TRBV19 and TRBJ2-3, with TRBD2 matching over 7 bases. The CDR3 runs 14 residues. With 5 bases clipped from V and 1 base from J, the junction kept 3 bases outside the gene matches. Germline values: CDR1 LNHDA, CDR2 SQIVND (reference sequence). Written as DNA, the CDR3 is TGTGCCAGTAGTCCGGCGGGGGGCACAGATACGCAGTATTTT. This codes for CASSPAGGTDTQYF.

The chain recombines TRBV7-9 with TRBJ1-2, with TRBD1 matching 8 bases. The CDR3 is 13 amino acids. The germline CDR1 and CDR2 sequences are SEHNR and FQNEAQ (reference sequence). The ends lost 5 bases at V and 8 bases at J; junction bases unmatched: 7. The CDR3 loop reads CASSTDRVGGYTF. The CDR3, as DNA: TGTGCCAGCAGCACGGACAGGGTAGGAGGCTACACCTTC.

V and J are TRBV7-9 and TRBJ2-7; D perhaps matches TRBD1 (5 bases). The CDR3 runs to 13 residues. CDR1 and CDR2 from the germline V gene are SEHNR and FQNEAQ (reference sequence). The V gene lost 3 bases and the J gene lost 2 bases, with 8 bases spanning the gap. CDR3 sequence reads: CASSFTGTYEQYF. The DNA of the CDR3 is TGTGCCAGCAGCTTTACAGGAACCTACGAGCAGTACTTC. The whole variable domain, remainder taken from reference TRBV7-9 and TRBJ2-7, is DTGVSQNPRHKITKRGQNVTFRCDPISEHNRLYWYRQTLGQGPEFLTYFQNEAQLEKSRLLSDRFSAERPKGSFSTLEIQRTEQGDSAMYLCASSFTGTYEQYFGPGTRLTVT.

This clone showed up many times. The V and J genes are TRBV5-4 and TRBJ2-7; no definite D call. V dropped 4 bases and J dropped 1 base, with 18 bases sitting between them. This CDR3 comprises 16 residues. Germline assignment: CDR1 SGHNT and CDR2 YYREEE (reference sequence). CDR3 residues: CASSPSIGSVSYEQYF. In nucleotides, the CDR3 is TGTGCCAGCAGCCCGTCAATTGGCTCCGTATCCTACGAGCAGTACTTC. Full variable domain (outside the CDR3, taken from reference TRBV5-4 and TRBJ2-7): ETGVTQSPTHLIKTRGQQVTLRCSSQSGHNTVSWYQQALGQGPQFIFQYYREEENGRGNFPPRFSGLQFPNYSSELNVNALELDDSALYLCASSPSIGSVSYEQYFGPGTRLTVT.

This chain connects TRBV7-2 to TRBJ1-6, with D perhaps matching TRBD1 (6 bases). The ends were cut back, 4 bases at V and 4 bases at J, with 20 bases in the middle. Germline-derived CDR1 and CDR2 are SGHTA and FQGNSA. The CDR3 sequence is 18 residues long. The DNA of the CDR3 is TGTGCCAGCAGCTACCGATCGCCAACAGGGTCGTATAATTCACCCCTCCACTTT. Its translation is CASSYRSPTGSYNSPLHF.

The chain carries TRBV12-3 or TRBV12-4 and TRBJ1-2; D may be TRBD1 (6 bases). V was cut by 5 bases and J by 5 bases, with 9 bases left in between. This CDR3 has 12 residues. This chain's CDR3 is CASSQTGYGYTF. The CDR3 nucleotides read TGTGCCAGCAGTCAGACAGGTTATGGCTACACCTTC.

The V call is TRBV7-9, the J call TRBJ1-2; TRBD1 matches 10 bases. The J segment lost 2 bases and the V segment lost 6 bases, leaving 6 bases of the junction unmatched. CDR3 size: 15 residues. Germline V CDR1 and CDR2: SEHNR, FQNEAQ (reference sequence). The CDR3 sequence: CASSQTGGGNYGYTF. Written as DNA, the CDR3 is TGTGCCAGCAGTCAGACAGGGGGCGGAAACTATGGCTACACCTTC.

J is TRBJ1-5 and V is TRBV19; D is uncertain. Germline V CDR1 and CDR2: LNHDA, SQIVND (reference sequence). The CDR3 extends over 14 amino acids. The V gene lost 1 base and the J gene lost 6 bases, with 10 bases spanning the gap. The CDR3 sequence is CASSIAPASQPQHF. CDR3 coding DNA: TGTGCCAGTAGTATAGCTCCAGCGAGTCAGCCCCAGCATTTT.

The J gene is TRBJ2-7, the V gene TRBV19; D is possibly TRBD2 (7 bases). V dropped 2 bases and J dropped 4 bases, with 15 bases sitting between them. Germline V gene lookup returns CDR1 LNHDA and CDR2 SQIVND (reference sequence). The CDR3 extends over 15 amino acids. The CDR3 reads CASSILAGAVYEQYF. The DNA for the CDR3 is TGTGCCAGTAGTATACTTGCGGGGGCAGTTTACGAGCAGTACTTC.

This clone was recorded at least ten times. The CDR3 nucleotides read TGTGCCAGCAGTGACATGTCAGGGGAGGGAGAGACCCAGTACTTC. Translating gives CASSDMSGEGETQYF. The rearrangement links TRBV25-1 to TRBJ2-5; D possibly corresponds to TRBD2 (7 bases). The CDR3 has 15 residues. V gave up 3 bases and J gave up 4 bases, with 15 bases separating them. Germline V gene sequence: CDR1 MGHDK, CDR2 SYGVNS.

The CDR3 here is CASSYRQGEDSYTF. Written as DNA, the CDR3 is TGTGCCAGCAGTTACAGACAGGGAGAAGATAGCTACACCTTC. The rearrangement uses TRBV6-6 and TRBJ1-2; the match to TRBD1 covers 7 bases. After removal of 2 bases from V and 9 bases from J, the junction contained 9 bases not matched to a gene. The germline V gene encodes CDR1 MNHNY and CDR2 SVGAGI (reference sequence). CDR3 size: 14 residues.

This sequence joins TRBV28 and TRBJ2-7; 9 positions match TRBD1. The CDR3 consists of 11 residues. Trimming took 11 bases from V and 7 from J; bases not matched to a gene: 6. Germline V gene lookup returns CDR1 MDHEN and CDR2 SYDVKM. In DNA, the CDR3 is TGTGCCGTACAGGGGGCATGGGAGCAGTACTTC. Translation gives CAVQGAWEQYF.

The table lists this clone with a few counts. The chain's CDR3 is CASSFNRAYEQYF. The DNA for the CDR3 is TGTGCCAGCAGTTTTAACAGGGCCTACGAGCAGTACTTC. The rearrangement joins TRBV27 to TRBJ2-7; a weak D match, TRBD1 (6 bases). Germline V gene lookup returns CDR1 MNHEY and CDR2 SMNVEV (reference sequence). This CDR3 is built from 13 residues. V shed 3 bases and J shed 2 bases, with 8 bases lying between them.

This clone has a handful of counts. This sequence joins TRBV3-1 (or the pseudogene TRBV3-2) and TRBJ2-7, with 8 bases matching TRBD2. The CDR3 contains 16 residues. J lost 2 bases, V lost 2 bases, and 8 bases had no gene match. Looked up from germline, CDR1 is LGHDT and CDR2 is YNNKEL (reference sequence). CDR3 protein: CASSQTGGGLAYEQYF. CDR3 nucleotide sequence: TGTGCCAGCAGCCAAACCGGTGGGGGACTAGCCTACGAGCAGTACTTC.